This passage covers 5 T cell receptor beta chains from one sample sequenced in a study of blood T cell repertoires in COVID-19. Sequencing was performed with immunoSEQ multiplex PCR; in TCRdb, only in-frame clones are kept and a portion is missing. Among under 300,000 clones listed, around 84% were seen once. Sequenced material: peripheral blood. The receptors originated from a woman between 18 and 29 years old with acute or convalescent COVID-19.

The CDR3 loop reads CASSFSGAGSYEQYF. The CDR3, as DNA: TGTGCCAGCAGTTTCTCAGGGGCGGGCTCCTACGAGCAGTACTTC. V usage is TRBV27 and J usage is TRBJ2-7; D is possibly TRBD1 (6 bases). The CDR3 is 15 amino acids. V was shortened by 3 bases and J by 0 bases, with 12 bases between the two germline ends. CDR1 and CDR2 from the germline V gene are MNHEY and SMNVEV (reference sequence).

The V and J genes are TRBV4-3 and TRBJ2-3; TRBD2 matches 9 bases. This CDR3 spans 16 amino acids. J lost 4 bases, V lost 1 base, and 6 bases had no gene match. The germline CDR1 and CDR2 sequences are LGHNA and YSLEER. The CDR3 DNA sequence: TGCGCCAGCAGCCAAGGGGCTAGCGGGGTGGCAGATACGCAGTATTTT. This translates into CASSQGASGVADTQYF.

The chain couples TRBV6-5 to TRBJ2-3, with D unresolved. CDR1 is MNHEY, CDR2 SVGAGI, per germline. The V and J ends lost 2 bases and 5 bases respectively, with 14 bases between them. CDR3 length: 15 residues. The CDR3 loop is CASSYIFSRLDTQYF. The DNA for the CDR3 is TGTGCCAGCAGTTACATCTTCTCTAGACTAGATACGCAGTATTTT.

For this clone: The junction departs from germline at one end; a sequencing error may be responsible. The CDR3 reads CASSLGPYGLSSEQYF. CDR3 bases: TGTGCCAGCAGCTTAGGCCCATATGGCCTGTCCTCCGAGCAGTACTTC. V is TRBV13 and J is TRBJ2-7, with D unclear. The CDR3 extends over 16 amino acids. Per germline, CDR1 PRHDT and CDR2 FYEKMQ (reference sequence). The full variable domain, completed using reference TRBV13 and TRBJ2-7, is AAGVIQSPRHLIKEKRETATLKCYPIPRHDTVYWYQQGPGQDPQFLISFYEKMQSDKGSIPDRFSAQQFSDYHSELNMSSLELGDSALYFCASSLGPYGLSSEQYFGPGTRLTVT.

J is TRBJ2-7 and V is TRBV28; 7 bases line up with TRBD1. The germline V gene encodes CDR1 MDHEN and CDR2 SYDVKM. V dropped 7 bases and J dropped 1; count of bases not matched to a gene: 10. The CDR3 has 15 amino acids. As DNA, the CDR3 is TGTGCCAGCACCGTAACAGGGGCAATTTCCTACGAGCAGTACTTC. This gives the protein CASTVTGAISYEQYF.